This is a list of T cell receptor beta chains from one sample in a study of blood T cell repertoires in COVID-19. Sequenced by immunoSEQ multiplex PCR; TCRdb stores in-frame clones only, minus some. This sample yields roughly 250,000 clones, of which 80% to 90% are seen a single time; 4% to 4.5% belongs to the top ten. Specimen: PBMCs or T cells enriched from blood (not recorded which). All receptors derive from a woman aged 25 to 39 who had recovered from COVID-19. Each CDR3 is given with its conserved first and last residue. The D gene is left open where the match is weak. Clone size appears in some rows only: once, few, many, or a class for an expanded clone.

d_call j_call v_call clone_size cdr3_aa cdr3_nt
. TRBJ1-4 TRBV12-3/TRBV12-4 . CASRRTDRGKLFF TGTGCCAGCAGACGGACGGACCGGGGAAAACTGTTTTTT
. TRBJ1-2 TRBV19 . CASSIQAGGYTF TGTGCCAGTAGTATACAGGCAGGTGGCTACACCTTC
TRBD1 TRBJ1-4 TRBV28 once CASGSVRGFGKLFF TGTGCCAGCGGCTCAGTCAGGGGGTTTGGAAAACTGTTTTTT
TRBD1 TRBJ1-1 TRBV7-8 . CASSSTGGGWTEAFF TGTGCCAGCAGCAGCACAGGGGGAGGTTGGACTGAAGCTTTCTTT
. TRBJ2-1 TRBV18 . CASNRQKSVSYNEQFF TGTGCCAGCAACCGACAGAAGTCCGTTTCCTACAATGAGCAGTTCTTC
. TRBJ2-6 TRBV5-4 . CASSRNTGLSGANVLTF TGTGCCAGCAGCCGGAATACAGGGCTCTCTGGGGCCAACGTCCTGACTTTC
TRBD1 TRBJ2-3 TRBV6-4 . CASSGGQDTDTQYF TGTGCCAGCAGTGGCGGACAGGACACAGATACGCAGTATTTT
. TRBJ2-3 TRBV5-1 . CASSPEGGGLDTQYF TGCGCCAGCAGCCCCGAAGGGGGGGGGTTAGATACGCAGTATTTT
TRBD1 TRBJ1-2 TRBV28 . CASRVITGGNGYTF TGTGCCAGCAGAGTAATTACAGGGGGAAATGGCTACACCTTC
. TRBJ1-2 TRBV28 . CASSPIQQGGLVVNYGYTF TGTGCCAGCAGCCCAATCCAACAGGGCGGGCTGGTGGTTAACTATGGCTACACCTTC
. TRBJ2-1 TRBV28 . CASSPYDGEQFF TGTGCCAGCAGTCCCTACGATGGTGAGCAGTTCTTC
. TRBJ1-2 TRBV7-8 . CASSSDTTYGYTF TGTGCCAGCAGCTCCGACACAACCTATGGCTACACCTTC
TRBD1 TRBJ2-5 TRBV5-1 few CASTLGAGQGSKTQYF TGCGCCAGCACCCTCGGAGCGGGACAGGGATCTAAGACCCAGTACTTC
TRBD1 TRBJ1-1 TRBV19 . CASSIRAGGTEAFF TGTGCCAGTAGTATCAGAGCAGGGGGCACTGAAGCTTTCTTT
TRBD2 TRBJ2-7 TRBV10-3 few CAISESGTSSYEQYF TGTGCCATCAGTGAGTCCGGGACTAGCTCCTACGAGCAGTACTTC
TRBD1 TRBJ1-6 TRBV4-1 few CASSSRPSDRGNSPLHF TGCGCCAGCAGCTCCAGGCCCTCCGACAGGGGTAATTCACCCCTCCACTTT
. TRBJ2-5 TRBV5-1 once CASSLGTAQETQYF TGCGCCAGCAGCTTGGGTACAGCCCAAGAGACCCAGTACTTC
. TRBJ1-1 TRBV28 . CASGTTGPTEAFF TGTGCCAGCGGGACCACAGGGCCCACTGAAGCTTTCTTT
TRBD1 TRBJ2-2 TRBV28 . CASSSPGQGTGELFF TGTGCCAGCAGTTCCCCTGGACAGGGGACCGGGGAGCTGTTTTTT
. TRBJ1-1 TRBV29-1 . CSVGRGNTEAFF TGCAGCGTTGGTCGAGGTAACACTGAAGCTTTCTTT
TRBD1 TRBJ2-5 TRBV6-5 . CASSPPRTGRETQYF TGTGCCAGCAGTCCCCCCCGGACAGGGAGAGAGACCCAGTACTTC
TRBD1 TRBJ1-2 TRBV7-9 . CASSGGQGRDSINYGYTF TGTGCCAGCAGCGGGGGACAGGGGAGGGATAGTATCAACTATGGCTACACCTTC
. TRBJ2-7 TRBV27 . CASSLTGSYEQYF TGTGCCAGCAGTTTAACCGGGAGTTACGAGCAGTACTTC
TRBD1 TRBJ1-4 TRBV5-4 few CASSLTGADEKLFF TGTGCCAGCAGCTTAACAGGGGCCGATGAAAAACTGTTTTTT
. TRBJ2-7 TRBV11-1 . CASSLEPRGSFNEQYF TGTGCCAGCAGCTTAGAACCAAGGGGAAGTTTCAACGAGCAGTACTTC
. TRBJ2-7 TRBV28 . CASSSPKGHRAYEQYF TGTGCCAGCAGCTCCCCCAAGGGACACCGAGCCTACGAGCAGTACTTC
. TRBJ2-7 TRBV12-3/TRBV12-4 . CASSPGTLYEQYF TGTGCCAGCAGTCCCGGGACTCTCTACGAGCAGTACTTC
TRBD1 TRBJ1-2 TRBV19 . CASSSRGQASNYGYTF TGTGCCAGTAGTTCTCGGGGACAGGCCTCGAACTATGGCTACACCTTC
TRBD1 TRBJ2-7 TRBV18 . CASSSDRGIEQYF TGTGCCAGCTCATCTGACAGGGGAATCGAGCAGTACTTC
TRBD1 TRBJ1-4 TRBV25-1 . CASSAWDRGTNEKLFF TGTGCCAGCAGTGCCTGGGACAGGGGCACTAATGAAAAACTGTTTTTT
. TRBJ1-1 TRBV9 . CASSVVSQNTEAFF TGTGCCAGCAGCGTAGTTAGTCAGAACACTGAAGCTTTCTTT
. TRBJ2-7 TRBV9 . CASGPTGSYEQYF TGTGCCAGCGGGCCGACAGGATCCTACGAGCAGTACTTC
. TRBJ2-1 TRBV27 . CASSMGSNEQFF TGTGCCAGCAGTATGGGCAGCAATGAGCAGTTCTTC
. TRBJ2-1 TRBV29-1 once CSVGTGWNEQFF TGCAGCGTTGGAACAGGGTGGAATGAGCAGTTCTTC
TRBD1 TRBJ2-5 TRBV28 . CASSTTGFETQYF TGTGCCAGCAGCACGACAGGGTTTGAGACCCAGTACTTC
TRBD1 TRBJ2-7 TRBV14 . CASSPGTGHYEQYF TGTGCCAGCAGCCCCGGGACAGGACACTACGAGCAGTACTTC
. TRBJ2-2 TRBV5-4 . CASSQGLNTGELFF TGTGCCAGCAGCCAGGGACTTAACACCGGGGAGCTGTTTTTT
. TRBJ2-7 TRBV14 . CASSQGNRVYEQYF TGTGCCAGCAGCCAAGGAAACAGGGTGTACGAGCAGTACTTC
. TRBJ1-5 TRBV7-9 once CASSLEGLGLGWAEEPQHF TGTGCCAGCAGCTTAGAGGGCCTGGGACTGGGATGGGCAGAGGAGCCCCAGCATTTT
TRBD2 TRBJ2-3 TRBV6-5 . CASSYSGLAGDTQYF TGTGCCAGCAGTTACTCGGGACTAGCGGGGGATACGCAGTATTTT
TRBD2 TRBJ2-3 TRBV11-2 . CASSLDLTSRDTQYF TGTGCCAGCAGCTTAGATTTGACTAGCAGAGATACGCAGTATTTT
TRBD1 TRBJ1-6 TRBV5-1 . CASSLEQGDSPLHF TGCGCCAGCAGCTTGGAACAGGGGGACTCACCCCTCCACTTT
. TRBJ2-3 TRBV28 . CASSFHPLSETDTGDTQYF TGTGCCAGCAGTTTCCACCCTCTCTCAGAGACGGATACAGGGGATACGCAGTATTTT
TRBD2 TRBJ2-7 TRBV10-3 . CAIRVTSGITYEQYF TGTGCCATCAGGGTCACTAGCGGGATTACCTACGAGCAGTACTTC
. TRBJ2-3 TRBV29-1 . CSVGTVSDGTQYF TGCAGCGTTGGGACAGTTTCCGACGGTACGCAGTATTTT
. TRBJ2-5 TRBV3-1/TRBV3-2 few CASSQGSGQETQYF TGTGCCAGCAGCCAAGGATCCGGGCAAGAGACCCAGTACTTC
TRBD2 TRBJ2-1 TRBV11-1 . CASSFLAGSRNEQFF TGTGCCAGCAGCTTTCTAGCGGGGAGTAGGAATGAGCAGTTCTTC
. TRBJ1-6 TRBV27 . CASSLNSPFGLAGSNSPLHF TGTGCCAGCAGTCTGAACTCCCCCTTCGGACTCGCCGGTTCTAATTCACCCCTCCACTTT
. TRBJ1-4 TRBV3-1/TRBV3-2 . CASSSPGATNEKLFF TGTGCCAGCAGTTCCCCAGGGGCGACTAATGAAAAACTGTTTTTT
. TRBJ1-1 TRBV6-2/TRBV6-3 . CASSRTPGTRGNTEAFF TGTGCCAGCAGCCGAACCCCCGGGACCAGGGGGAACACTGAAGCTTTCTTT
. TRBJ1-1 TRBV18 once CASSFGGAEAFF TGTGCCAGCTCCTTTGGGGGGGCTGAAGCTTTCTTT
TRBD1 TRBJ1-2 TRBV5-1 . CASSSGTGGLNYGYTF TGCGCCAGCAGCTCCGGGACAGGGGGCTTGAACTATGGCTACACCTTC
. TRBJ1-4 TRBV25-1 once CASSRGDSTNEKLFF TGTGCCAGCAGCAGGGGTGACTCAACTAATGAAAAACTGTTTTTT
TRBD2 TRBJ2-7 TRBV6-2/TRBV6-3 . CASSHGGEQYF TGTGCCAGCAGCCACGGGGGGGAGCAGTACTTC